These T cell receptor beta chains were read from a single sample in a study of PD-1 blockade in mismatch repair-deficient tumors. Here immunoSEQ multiplex PCR was the method, and the copy in TCRdb shows in-frame clones only, minus some. In the table there are roughly 120,000 clones, about nine tenths of which are singletons. Sequencing was performed on peripheral blood, taken approximately 70 weeks after starting pembrolizumab. These receptors all come from an adult with mismatch repair-deficient cancer. Each CDR3 is given with its conserved first and last residue. The D gene is left open where the match is weak. Clone size, where shown, is once, few, many, or a class for clones that have expanded.

CDR3aa: CASSLTSNYGYTF
CDR3nt: TGTGCCAGCAGCCTTACATCTAACTATGGCTACACCTTC
v_gene: TRBV28
d_gene: -
j_gene: TRBJ1-2
abundance: few

CDR3aa: CASSDIRLLAEQYF
CDR3nt: TGTGCCAGCAGTGATATCAGGCTACTAGCAGAGCAGTACTTC
v_gene: TRBV25-1
d_gene: -
j_gene: TRBJ2-7
abundance: -

CDR3aa: CASSHPDRVLAGVHNEQFF
CDR3nt: TGCGCCAGCAGCCACCCGGACAGGGTACTAGCGGGAGTTCACAATGAGCAGTTCTTC
v_gene: TRBV5-1
d_gene: TRBD2
j_gene: TRBJ2-1
abundance: -

CDR3aa: CASSLETGTSDTEAFF
CDR3nt: TGTGCCAGCAGTTTGGAAACCGGGACTAGTGACACTGAAGCTTTCTTT
v_gene: TRBV28
d_gene: -
j_gene: TRBJ1-1
abundance: -

CDR3aa: CASSHKAGTYEQYF
CDR3nt: TGCGCCAGCAGCCATAAAGCGGGGACCTACGAGCAGTACTTC
v_gene: TRBV4-1
d_gene: TRBD2
j_gene: TRBJ2-7
abundance: -

CDR3aa: CASSPTGGFAYEQYF
CDR3nt: TGTGCCAGCAGCCCTACAGGGGGCTTCGCCTACGAGCAGTACTTC
v_gene: TRBV11-2
d_gene: TRBD1
j_gene: TRBJ2-7
abundance: -

CDR3aa: CASSQDRVGETQYF
CDR3nt: TGCGCCAGCAGCCAAGATCGCGTGGGAGAGACCCAGTACTTC
v_gene: TRBV4-1
d_gene: -
j_gene: TRBJ2-5
abundance: -

CDR3aa: CASSLSGLATSYNEQFF
CDR3nt: TGTGCCAGCAGCTTATCGGGACTAGCGACTTCCTACAATGAGCAGTTCTTC
v_gene: TRBV7-3
d_gene: TRBD2
j_gene: TRBJ2-1
abundance: -

CDR3aa: CASSHRGDTEAFF
CDR3nt: TGTGCCAGCAGCCACAGGGGAGACACTGAAGCTTTCTTT
v_gene: TRBV7-8
d_gene: TRBD1
j_gene: TRBJ1-1
abundance: -

CDR3aa: CSARGDEQYF
CDR3nt: TGCAGTGCTAGGGGGGACGAGCAGTACTTC
v_gene: TRBV20-1
d_gene: -
j_gene: TRBJ2-7
abundance: few

CDR3aa: CASWGRSTDTQYF
CDR3nt: TGTGCCAGCTGGGGCCGGTCCACAGATACGCAGTATTTT
v_gene: TRBV27
d_gene: -
j_gene: TRBJ2-3
abundance: -